The 4 T cell receptor beta chains given below trace back to one sample, sequenced in a study of T cells in localized non-small cell lung cancer. Profiled with immunoSEQ multiplex PCR; TCRdb holds only in-frame clones, not every one. This sample has 23,000 or so clones, with about 80% found just once. Sequencing used PBMCs, obtained before any cancer treatment. The receptors were sampled from a man aged 35-69 years with stage II lung adenocarcinoma.

The gene calls are TRBV18 and TRBJ1-1; tentative D call: TRBD1 (6 bases). The V and J ends lost 6 bases and 1 base respectively, with 9 bases between them. Germline V gene data show CDR1 as KGHSH and CDR2 as LQKENI. The CDR3 extends over 13 amino acids. CDR3 nucleotide sequence: TGTGCCAGCTCGGGGGCGGCGAACACTGAAGCTTTCTTT. Translated, it gives CASSGAANTEAFF.

This rearrangement joins TRBV2 to TRBJ1-1, with 11 nucleotides matching TRBD1. Per the germline V gene, CDR1 is SNHLY and CDR2 is FYNNEI. The CDR3 has 13 amino acids. J lost 11 bases, V lost 6 bases, and 8 bases had no gene match. This CDR3 reads CASSGQGAPEAFF. In DNA form, the CDR3 reads TGTGCCAGCAGCGGACAGGGGGCGCCGGAGGCTTTCTTT.

The chain links TRBV6-5 to TRBJ2-3; D unresolved. Trimming shortened V by 2 bases and J by 1 base, and 10 bases separated the two germline ends. CDR1 and CDR2 from the germline V gene are MNHEY and SVGAGI. CDR3 size: 15 residues. Written as DNA, the CDR3 is TGTGCCAGCAGTTACCGCCGACTCGGCACAGATACGCAGTATTTT. Residues: CASSYRRLGTDTQYF.

In DNA form, the CDR3 reads TGTGCCAGTAGTACCCTAGCGGGGGGGCAAACTGAGCAGTTCTTC. It yields the protein CASSTLAGGQTEQFF. J is TRBJ2-1 and V is TRBV19; 12 nucleotides align to TRBD2. The CDR3 runs 15 residues. After removal of 4 bases from V and 9 bases from J, the junction contained 7 bases not matched to a gene. Germline V gives CDR1 LNHDA, CDR2 SQIVND (reference sequence). Using reference TRBV19 and TRBJ2-1 for the parts outside the CDR3, the full variable domain is DGGITQSPKYLFRKEGQNVTLSCEQNLNHDAMYWYRQDPGQGLRLIYYSQIVNDFQKGDIAEGYSVSREKKESFPLTVTSAQKNPTAFYLCASSTLAGGQTEQFFGPGTRLTVL.